These 31 T cell receptor beta chains share one sample of origin, sequenced in a study of a mutant IDH1 vaccine in newly diagnosed glioma (dated by TCRdb to the early 2020s). Receptor libraries were prepared by the immunoSEQ multiplex PCR assay. In TCRdb, the immuneACCESS table is reduced to in-frame sequences with V and J assigned. These tables do not hold every clone; where another copy was compared, an unresolved V gene accounts for under half, and the others remain unexplained. Present in this sample are some 60,000 clones, under 90% of which were seen just once. Together, the top ten hold 3% to 4% of the sample. This sample's time point label indicates: week 11, during vaccination. A 20-mer mutant IDH1 peptide at 300 micrograms in Montanide made up each vaccine dose, which was injected subcutaneously together with topical imiquimod. Their cognate antigens are unknown. The starting material was PBMCs, obtained from a glioma patient whose treatment included an IDH1 peptide vaccine. The receptors stem from a man aged 25-45 years with glioma.

The chain combines TRBV13 with TRBJ2-5; TRBD1 agrees at 7 bases. The germline CDR1 and CDR2 sequences are PRHDT and FYEKMQ (reference sequence). This CDR3 spans 16 amino acids. J gave up 5 bases and V 5 bases, and 14 bases lay outside the gene matches. CDR3 in amino acids: CASSPFRPQGYETQYF. The CDR3 DNA follows: TGTGCCAGCAGCCCCTTTAGGCCACAGGGGTACGAGACCCAGTACTTC.

The chain joins TRBV9 to TRBJ2-5; TRBD2 matches at 10 bases. The germline gives CDR1 SGDLS, CDR2 YYNGEE. The trim removed 0 bases at V and 5 bases at J, leaving 10 bases unmatched. This CDR3 has 17 residues. CDR3 region: CASSVGVAGGSGETQYF. CDR3 sequence (DNA): TGTGCCAGCAGCGTAGGGGTAGCGGGAGGATCCGGGGAGACCCAGTACTTC.

V and J are TRBV5-5 and TRBJ1-3; 8 nucleotides agree with TRBD1. The germline V gene has CDR1 SGHKS and CDR2 YYEKEE (reference sequence). The CDR3 is 15 amino acids. V lost 2 bases and J lost 1; bases outside the gene matches: 2. The DNA of the CDR3 is TGTGCCAGCAGCTTTCAGGGGGCTTCTGGAAACACCATATATTTT. It specifies CASSFQGASGNTIYF.

The chain joins TRBV7-3 to TRBJ2-1; unclear D gene. The V gene's germline CDR1 is SGHTA and CDR2 FQGTGA. CDR3 length: 15 amino acids. Trimming took off 1 base at V and 11 bases at J, with 18 bases between the two ends. CDR3 loop: CASSLSDLPPMKQFF. CDR3 in DNA: TGTGCCAGCAGCTTAAGCGACCTCCCCCCAATGAAGCAGTTCTTC.

This chain joins TRBV9 and TRBJ2-2, with a weak D call TRBD2 (5 bases). The CDR3 length is 17 residues. Trimming pared 4 bases from V and 3 bases from J, leaving 19 bases between. Germline loops: CDR1 SGDLS, CDR2 YYNGEE. The CDR3 DNA follows: TGTGCCAGCAGCTCGGGAATCCGGGCTACGTACACCGGGGAGCTGTTTTTT. As protein: CASSSGIRATYTGELFF. Variable domain in full (rest from reference TRBV9 and TRBJ2-2): DSGVTQTPKHLITATGQRVTLRCSPRSGDLSVYWYQQSLDQGLQFLIQYYNGEERAKGNILERFSAQQFPDLHSELNLSSLELGDSALYFCASSSGIRATYTGELFFGEGSRLTVL.

This clone showed up just once. This CDR3 is CACAWLANTDTQYF. The DNA for the CDR3 is TGTGCGTGTGCCTGGCTAGCGAACACAGATACGCAGTATTTT. This sequence joins TRBV6-1 and TRBJ2-3, with a possible D match to TRBD2 (6 bases). CDR1 and CDR2 from the germline V gene are MNHNS and SASEGT. The CDR3 contains 14 residues.

This clone occurred once. V is TRBV7-2 and J is TRBJ2-1, with D perhaps matching TRBD1 (5 bases). The CDR3 has 13 residues. Germline-derived CDR1 and CDR2 are SGHTA and FQGNSA. The germline V and J ends were trimmed by 0 bases and 8 bases, with 8 bases remaining between them. CDR3 protein: CASSLAGVDEQFF. The DNA of the CDR3 is TGTGCCAGCAGCTTAGCAGGGGTAGATGAGCAGTTCTTC.

This clone was counted once. Other nucleotide sequences from this sample produce the same CDR3. The rearrangement joins TRBV2 to TRBJ2-1; D may be TRBD2 (5 bases). The CDR3 spans 15 residues. From germline, CDR1 is SNHLY and CDR2 FYNNEI. Trimming stripped 4 bases from V and 2 bases from J, with 12 bases between. For the CDR3, the DNA is TGTGCCAGCAGTGGTCGGGAAGGACCCTACAATGAGCAGTTCTTC. Translation: CASSGREGPYNEQFF. The full variable domain, completed using reference TRBV2 and TRBJ2-1, is EPEVTQTPSHQVTQMGQEVILRCVPISNHLYFYWYRQILGQKVEFLVSFYNNEISEKSEIFDDQFSVERPDGSNFTLKIRSTKLEDSAMYFCASSGREGPYNEQFFGPGTRLTVL.

This sequence joins TRBV7-9 and TRBJ2-2; D is tentatively TRBD1 or TRBD2 (5 bases each). V shed 6 bases and J shed 3 bases, with 14 bases lying between them. The CDR3 covers 15 residues. Germline-derived CDR1 and CDR2 are SEHNR and FQNEAQ (reference sequence). The CDR3 is CASSRDLRYTGELFF. The CDR3 coding sequence is TGTGCCAGCAGTCGGGACCTACGATACACCGGGGAGCTGTTTTTT.

The J gene is TRBJ1-1, the V gene TRBV27; unclear D gene. CDR1 is MNHEY, CDR2 SMNVEV, per germline (reference sequence). V shed 2 bases and J shed 7 bases, with 14 bases lying between them. The CDR3 length is 14 residues. The CDR3 here is CASSLRFDTGEAFF. CDR3 in DNA: TGTGCCAGCAGTTTAAGGTTCGACACGGGTGAAGCTTTCTTT.

V and J are TRBV19 and TRBJ1-5; a weak D match, TRBD1 (5 bases). Trimming removed 3 bases at V and 4 bases at J, with 10 bases between. The CDR3 covers 14 residues. Germline assignment: CDR1 LNHDA and CDR2 SQIVND (reference sequence). The CDR3 coding sequence is TGTGCCAGTAGTATTGCTGGGACGAATCAGCCCCAGCATTTT. Residues: CASSIAGTNQPQHF. Full variable domain (rest looked up from reference TRBV19 and TRBJ1-5): DGGITQSPKYLFRKEGQNVTLSCEQNLNHDAMYWYRQDPGQGLRLIYYSQIVNDFQKGDIAEGYSVSREKKESFPLTVTSAQKNPTAFYLCASSIAGTNQPQHFGDGTRLSIL.

CDR3 protein: CASKGLAVSYEQYF. CDR3 DNA sequence: TGTGCCAGCAAGGGTCTAGCGGTGTCCTACGAGCAGTACTTC. The V gene is TRBV28, the J gene TRBJ2-7; 7 bases align to TRBD2. V trimming: 7 bases; J trimming: 1 base; junction bases outside the gene matches: 7. CDR1 and CDR2 (germline): MDHEN, SYDVKM. The CDR3 is made up of 14 amino acids.

The V and J genes are TRBV18 and TRBJ2-2; 8 nucleotides agree with TRBD2. This CDR3 contains 16 residues. J was trimmed by 7 bases and V by 0 bases; bases with no gene match: 7. Germline V gene data show CDR1 as KGHSH and CDR2 as LQKENI. CDR3 sequence (DNA): TGTGCCAGCTCACCACCATCGGAGCGGGGGCACGGGGAGCTGTTTTTT. It yields the protein CASSPPSERGHGELFF.

The CDR3 loop reads CASNLRGGSDTQYF. DNA for the CDR3: TGCGCCAGCAATCTGCGGGGGGGATCAGATACGCAGTATTTT. The chain couples TRBV5-1 to TRBJ2-3, with 9 bases that match TRBD2. V lost 6 bases, J lost 4 bases, and 6 bases stayed unmatched. Germline loops: CDR1 SGHRS, CDR2 YFSETQ. The CDR3 runs to 14 residues.

The chain joins TRBV5-1 to TRBJ2-1, with D perhaps matching TRBD1 or TRBD2 (6 bases each). The CDR3 consists of 15 residues. V dropped 2 bases and J dropped 5 bases, with 14 bases sitting between them. Germline lookup yields CDR1 SGHRS and CDR2 YFSETQ. CDR3 residues: CASSFRGLQNNEQFF. CDR3 DNA: TGCGCCAGCAGCTTCAGGGGACTCCAAAACAATGAGCAGTTCTTC.

The sample holds a few counts of this clone. This chain connects TRBV5-6 to TRBJ1-2, with 9 bases lining up with TRBD1. Per germline, CDR1 SGHDT and CDR2 YYEEEE. The V segment lost 2 bases and the J segment 7 bases; nucleotides outside the gene matches: 3. This CDR3 region has 13 residues. The CDR3 DNA is TGTGCCAGCAGCTTTACGACAGGGGGTGGCTACACCTTC. This sequence encodes CASSFTTGGGYTF.

The chain links TRBV5-1 to TRBJ2-1; possible D gene TRBD2, 5 bases. Germline CDR1 SGHRS, CDR2 YFSETQ. The CDR3 contains 18 residues. The ends were cut back, 4 bases at V and 0 bases at J, with 20 bases in the middle. The DNA of the CDR3 is TGCGCCAGCAGCCCCTACCGGGAAACCTTGAGCTCCTACAATGAGCAGTTCTTC. It yields the protein CASSPYRETLSSYNEQFF.

The gene calls are TRBV30 and TRBJ2-3; 12 bases match TRBD2. The CDR3 is made up of 17 amino acids. V was clipped by 4 bases and J by 6 bases; unmatched bases: 14. Germline V gene data show CDR1 as GTSNPN and CDR2 as SVGIG (reference sequence). The CDR3 region is CAWTPGRLAGVGDTQYF. The CDR3 DNA is TGTGCCTGGACCCCCGGCAGACTAGCGGGAGTCGGGGATACGCAGTATTTT.

The chain employs TRBV27 and TRBJ1-1; the D is unclear. Germline V CDR1 and CDR2: MNHEY, SMNVEV (reference sequence). This CDR3 has 15 residues. V dropped 0 bases and J dropped 0 bases, with 8 bases sitting between them. The CDR3 sequence: CASSLSGFMNTEAFF. Written as DNA, the CDR3 is TGTGCCAGCAGTTTATCAGGATTCATGAACACTGAAGCTTTCTTT.

The CDR3 sequence: CAISESATENSYEQYF. CDR3 sequence (DNA): TGTGCCATCAGTGAGTCGGCGACCGAAAACTCCTACGAGCAGTACTTC. This sequence joins TRBV10-3 and TRBJ2-7; D is ambiguous. The CDR3 contains 16 residues. V was cut by 0 bases and J by 0 bases, with 12 bases left in between. From germline, CDR1 is ENHRY and CDR2 SYGVKD.

The chain carries TRBV9 and TRBJ2-3; 9 positions agree with TRBD2. V gave up 3 bases and J gave up 11 bases; unmatched junction bases: 16. Germline CDR1 is SGDLS and CDR2 is YYNGEE. This CDR3 has 16 amino acids. The CDR3 spells CASSAKISGGPLEQYF. CDR3 coding DNA: TGTGCCAGCAGCGCTAAGATTAGCGGGGGACCGCTGGAGCAGTATTTT. Full variable domain (outside the CDR3, taken from reference TRBV9 and TRBJ2-3): DSGVTQTPKHLITATGQRVTLRCSPRSGDLSVYWYQQSLDQGLQFLIQYYNGEERAKGNILERFSAQQFPDLHSELNLSSLELGDSALYFCASSAKISGGPLEQYFGPGTRLTVL.

The chain uses TRBV2 and TRBJ1-6, with D maybe TRBD1 (6 bases). Trimming cost V 7 bases and J 10 bases, with 23 bases left between them. Per the germline V gene, CDR1 is SNHLY and CDR2 is FYNNEI. The CDR3 loop spans 16 amino acids. The CDR3 region has the DNA TGTGCCAGCACAGTTCAGGGGATAGGAGGAGGATCACCCCTCCACTTT. It yields the protein CASTVQGIGGGSPLHF.

V is TRBV5-1 and J is TRBJ1-5; TRBD1 matches 10 bases. Germline assignment: CDR1 SGHRS and CDR2 YFSETQ. The CDR3 is 16 residues long. Trimming at V came to 2 bases and at J to 5 bases, leaving 7 bases not matched to a gene. The CDR3 loop reads CASSLGPGQGHQPQHF. The DNA for the CDR3 is TGCGCCAGCAGCTTAGGACCGGGACAGGGGCATCAGCCCCAGCATTTT. The entire variable domain, with the rest obtained from reference TRBV5-1 and TRBJ1-5, is as follows: KAGVTQTPRYLIKTRGQQVTLSCSPISGHRSVSWYQQTPGQGLQFLFEYFSETQRNKGNFPGRFSGRQFSNSRSEMNVSTLELGDSALYLCASSLGPGQGHQPQHFGDGTRLSIL.

The rearrangement links TRBV5-1 to TRBJ2-1; 10 bases line up with TRBD2. The junction had 8 bases not matched to a gene; V was cut back by 1 base and J by 7 bases. This CDR3 spans 16 amino acids. The germline gives CDR1 SGHRS, CDR2 YFSETQ. CDR3 residues: CASSLSFRTSGNEQFF. The CDR3 DNA follows: TGCGCCAGCAGCTTGTCTTTTAGGACTAGCGGAAATGAGCAGTTCTTC.

The rearrangement links TRBV28 to TRBJ2-6; TRBD1 aligns across 9 bases. The CDR3 extends over 17 amino acids. J lost 3 bases, V lost 7 bases, and 10 bases had no gene match. Germline lookup yields CDR1 MDHEN and CDR2 SYDVKM. The CDR3 sequence: CASIKRDRVNGANVLTF. CDR3 bases: TGTGCCAGCATTAAACGGGACAGGGTAAATGGGGCCAACGTCCTGACTTTC.

The chain joins TRBV9 to TRBJ2-5; 12 nucleotides align to TRBD2. Germline CDR1 SGDLS, CDR2 YYNGEE. V dropped 5 bases and J dropped 3; count of bases not matched to a gene: 17. The length of the CDR3 is 19 residues. This CDR3 is CASRTPVASGGARKETQYF. The DNA of the CDR3 is TGTGCCAGCAGGACCCCGGTCGCTAGCGGGGGGGCAAGAAAAGAGACCCAGTACTTC.

The rearrangement uses TRBV10-2 and TRBJ2-7, with 7 positions matching TRBD1. The CDR3 has 16 amino acids. V lost 2 bases, J lost 0 bases, and 7 bases stayed unmatched. Germline-derived CDR1 and CDR2 are WSHSY and SAAADI. CDR3 bases: TGCGCCAGCAGTGAGGCAAGGGGGCCGAGCTCCTACGAGCAGTACTTC. Protein sequence: CASSEARGPSSYEQYF.

This chain links TRBV7-9 with TRBJ1-1; tentatively, D is TRBD1 (6 bases). CDR3 length equals 14 residues. V gave up 3 bases and J gave up 4 bases, with 12 bases separating them. The germline V gene encodes CDR1 SEHNR and CDR2 FQNEAQ (reference sequence). This CDR3 reads CASSFGGPATEAFF. The DNA of the CDR3 is TGTGCCAGCAGCTTCGGGGGCCCTGCCACTGAAGCTTTCTTT.

The chain couples TRBV4-1 to TRBJ2-1; 13 bases fit TRBD2. The CDR3 sequence is 17 residues long. After removal of 4 bases from V and 4 bases from J, the junction contained 7 bases not matched to a gene. Per the germline V gene, CDR1 is MGHRA and CDR2 is YSYEKL. The DNA of the CDR3 is TGCGCCAGCAGCCGGGGACTAGCGGGACGCACTTACAATGAGCAGTTCTTC. Protein sequence: CASSRGLAGRTYNEQFF.

The V call is TRBV29-1, the J call TRBJ2-1, with a weak D call TRBD1 (6 bases). CDR3 length equals 13 residues. CDR1 SQVTM and CDR2 ANQGSEA come from the germline V gene. V was clipped by 8 bases and J by 5 bases, with 16 bases between them. CDR3 sequence reads: CSIRGFLNNEQFF. In nucleotides, the CDR3 is TGCAGCATTAGGGGGTTTCTAAACAATGAGCAGTTCTTC.

The gene calls are TRBV7-6 and TRBJ2-7, with D uncertain. Trimming took 5 bases from V and 0 from J, leaving 8 bases between them. There are 13 residues in the CDR3. Germline CDR1 reads SGHVS; CDR2 reads FNYEAQ. DNA for the CDR3: TGTGCCAGCAGCCTCCCCGGCTCCTACGAGCAGTACTTC. This codes for CASSLPGSYEQYF. Filled out from reference TRBV7-6 and TRBJ2-7, the complete variable domain reads GAGVSQSPRYKVTKRGQDVALRCDPISGHVSLYWYRQALGQGPEFLTYFNYEAQQDKSGLPNDRFSAERPEGSISTLTIQRTEQRDSAMYRCASSLPGSYEQYFGPGTRLTVT.